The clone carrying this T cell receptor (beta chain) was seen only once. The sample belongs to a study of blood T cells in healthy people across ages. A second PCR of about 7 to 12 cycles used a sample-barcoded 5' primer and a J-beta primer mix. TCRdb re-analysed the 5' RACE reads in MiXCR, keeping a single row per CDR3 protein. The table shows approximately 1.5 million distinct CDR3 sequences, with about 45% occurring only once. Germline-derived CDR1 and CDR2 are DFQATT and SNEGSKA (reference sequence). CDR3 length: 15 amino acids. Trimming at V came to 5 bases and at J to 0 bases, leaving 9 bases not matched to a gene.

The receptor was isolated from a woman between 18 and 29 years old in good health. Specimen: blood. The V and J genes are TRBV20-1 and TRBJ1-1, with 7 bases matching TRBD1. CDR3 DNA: TGCAGTGCTTACCGGGACAGACCCATGAACACTGAAGCTTTCTTT. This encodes CSAYRDRPMNTEAFF.